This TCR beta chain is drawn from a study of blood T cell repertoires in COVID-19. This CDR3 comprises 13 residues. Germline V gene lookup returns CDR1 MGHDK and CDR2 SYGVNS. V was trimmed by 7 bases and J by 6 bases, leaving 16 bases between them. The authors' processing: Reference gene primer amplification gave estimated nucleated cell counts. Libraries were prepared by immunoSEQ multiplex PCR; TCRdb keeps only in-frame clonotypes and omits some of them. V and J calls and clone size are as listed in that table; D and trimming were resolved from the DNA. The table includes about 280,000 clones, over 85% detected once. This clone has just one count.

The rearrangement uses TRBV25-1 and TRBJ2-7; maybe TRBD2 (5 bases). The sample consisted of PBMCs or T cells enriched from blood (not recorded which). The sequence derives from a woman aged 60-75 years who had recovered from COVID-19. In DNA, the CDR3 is TGTGCCAGCATCCCATTCTCGGGAATCGAGCAGTACTTC. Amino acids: CASIPFSGIEQYF.